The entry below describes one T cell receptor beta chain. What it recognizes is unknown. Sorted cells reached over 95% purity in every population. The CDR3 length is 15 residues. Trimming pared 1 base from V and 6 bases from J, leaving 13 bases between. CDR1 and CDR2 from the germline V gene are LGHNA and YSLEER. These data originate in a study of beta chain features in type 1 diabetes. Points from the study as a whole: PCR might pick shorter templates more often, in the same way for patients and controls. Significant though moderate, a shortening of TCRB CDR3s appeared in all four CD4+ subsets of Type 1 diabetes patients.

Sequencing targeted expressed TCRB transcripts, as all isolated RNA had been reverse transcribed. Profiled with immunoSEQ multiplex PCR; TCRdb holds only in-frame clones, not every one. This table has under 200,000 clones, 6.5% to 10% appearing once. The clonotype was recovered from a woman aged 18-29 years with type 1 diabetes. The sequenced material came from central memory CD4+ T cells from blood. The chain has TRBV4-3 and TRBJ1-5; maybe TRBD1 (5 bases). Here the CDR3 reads CASSQVQGSGQPQHF. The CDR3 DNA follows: TGCGCCAGCAGCCAAGTCCAGGGATCGGGTCAGCCCCAGCATTTT.